This TCR beta chain was captured in a study of cytomegalovirus exposure and HLA in healthy donors. General observations from the study: The authors listed 150 to 200 TCR beta chains as cytomegalovirus-associated. First-cohort TCR clusters tended to co-occur in the roughly 130 validation repertoires, a later analysis found.

This CDR3 is built from 16 residues. With V trimmed by 5 bases and J by 2 bases, 8 bases remained unmatched. Germline V lookup: CDR1 SSHAT, CDR2 FNYEAQ (reference sequence). Profiling relied on immunoSEQ multiplex PCR, and the TCRdb table lists in-frame clones only, not all of them. The table includes around 250,000 clones, nearly 90% detected once. Comment on this clone: The antigen remains undetermined.

The TCR comes from a woman younger than 30 in good health and CMV-seronegative. This sequence joins TRBV7-7 and TRBJ2-5; 10 bases line up with TRBD2. Sequenced: PBMCs. CDR3 DNA sequence: TGTGCCAGCAGCCCGTCTACGGGACTAGCGCAAGAGACCCAGTACTTC. Protein: CASSPSTGLAQETQYF.